Shown below are 7 T cell receptor beta chains from a single sample sequenced in a study of T-cell reconstitution after alpha-beta-depleted transplantation in children. TCRbeta library preparation incorporated unique molecular identifiers. TCRdb passed the PCR reads through MiXCR, listing each CDR3 protein once. Of roughly 590,000 distinct CDR3 sequences in the sample, over 15% were seen once. The specimen comprised PBMCs from the stem cell graft donor, sampled from the stem cell graft. These receptor sequences come from a human donor who donated a stem cell graft to a child with acute myeloid leukemia.

The rearrangement uses TRBV20-1 and TRBJ2-1; TRBD2 aligns across 14 bases. Germline V gene lookup returns CDR1 DFQATT and CDR2 SNEGSKA (reference sequence). The CDR3 sequence is 14 residues long. V gave up 1 base and J gave up 12 bases; unmatched junction bases: 5. Here the CDR3 reads CSARVPTSGGVQFF. CDR3 bases: TGCAGTGCTAGAGTCCCGACTAGCGGGGGGGTGCAGTTCTTC.

This clonotype was counted only a few times. The chain carries TRBV15 and TRBJ2-3; 11 positions match TRBD2. Germline V lookup: CDR1 LNHNV, CDR2 YYDKDF (reference sequence). J gave up 5 bases and V 5 bases, and 3 bases lay outside the gene matches. CDR3 length equals 14 residues. The CDR3 region has the DNA TGTGCCACCAGCCGACTAGCGGGACTAGATACGCAGTATTTT. This translates into CATSRLAGLDTQYF.

This clonotype was seen many times. V usage is TRBV20-1 and J usage is TRBJ2-3; D remains ambiguous. This CDR3 has 14 residues. V dropped 3 bases and J dropped 0 bases, with 10 bases sitting between them. CDR1 and CDR2 from the germline V gene are DFQATT and SNEGSKA (reference sequence). The CDR3 loop reads CSARPVSSTDTQYF. The CDR3, as DNA: TGCAGTGCTAGGCCAGTTTCTAGCACAGATACGCAGTATTTT.

In this sample, this clonotype turned up many times. J is TRBJ2-5 and V is TRBV29-1; 11 bases are shared with TRBD2. With 7 bases clipped from V and 4 bases from J, the junction kept 11 bases outside the gene matches. This CDR3 is built from 15 residues. Germline CDR1 is SQVTM and CDR2 is ANQGSEA. The CDR3, as DNA: TGCAGCGCCTCATCGTACGGACTAGCGGGAGAGACCCAGTACTTC. Translating it yields CSASSYGLAGETQYF.

This clonotype was counted a few times. J is TRBJ2-7 and V is TRBV12-3 or TRBV12-4; 8 bases match TRBD2. V trimming: 3 bases; J trimming: 1 base; junction bases outside the gene matches: 8. There are 16 residues in the CDR3. The chain's CDR3 is CASSFKGLGPSYEQYF. The CDR3 DNA reads TGTGCCAGCAGTTTTAAGGGACTAGGTCCTTCCTACGAGCAGTACTTC.

This clonotype occurred many times. CDR3 amino acids: CSARGVGQGRKTQYF. The CDR3 DNA reads as TGCAGTGCTAGAGGAGTAGGGCAGGGGAGGAAGACCCAGTACTTC. The chain recombines TRBV20-1 with TRBJ2-5; D may be TRBD1 or TRBD2 (6 bases each). Germline V gene sequence: CDR1 DFQATT, CDR2 SNEGSKA (reference sequence). This CDR3 region has 15 residues. Trimming stripped 1 base from V and 6 bases from J, with 18 bases between.

This clonotype was seen at least ten times. This chain joins TRBV5-5 and TRBJ1-4; no definite D call. Germline V lookup: CDR1 SGHKS, CDR2 YYEKEE (reference sequence). This CDR3 region has 14 residues. V was shortened by 2 bases and J by 2 bases, with 7 bases between the two germline ends. The CDR3 bases are TGTGCCAGCAGCTTCCTCGGGACTAATGAAAAACTGTTTTTT. Translated, it gives CASSFLGTNEKLFF. The complete variable domain, with remaining parts taken from reference TRBV5-5 and TRBJ1-4, reads DAGVTQSPTHLIKTRGQQVTLRCSPISGHKSVSWYQQVLGQGPQFIFQYYEKEERGRGNFPDRFSARQFPNYSSELNVNALLLGDSALYLCASSFLGTNEKLFFGSGTQLSVL.